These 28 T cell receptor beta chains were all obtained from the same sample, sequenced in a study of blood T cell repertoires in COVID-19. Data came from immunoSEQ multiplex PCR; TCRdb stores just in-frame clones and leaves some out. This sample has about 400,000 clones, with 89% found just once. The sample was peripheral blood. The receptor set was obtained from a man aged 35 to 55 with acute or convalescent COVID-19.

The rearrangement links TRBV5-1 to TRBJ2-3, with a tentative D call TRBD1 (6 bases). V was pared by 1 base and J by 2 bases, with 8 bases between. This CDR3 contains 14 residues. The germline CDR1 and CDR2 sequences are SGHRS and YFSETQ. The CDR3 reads CASSLNRATDTQYF. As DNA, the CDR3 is TGCGCCAGCAGCTTGAACAGGGCCACAGATACGCAGTATTTT.

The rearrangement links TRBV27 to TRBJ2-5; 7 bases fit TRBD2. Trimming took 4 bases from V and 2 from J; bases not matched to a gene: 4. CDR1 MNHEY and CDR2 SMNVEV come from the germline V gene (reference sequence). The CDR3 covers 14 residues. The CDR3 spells CASSWGRGQETQYF. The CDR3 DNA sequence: TGTGCCAGCAGTTGGGGGAGGGGTCAAGAGACCCAGTACTTC.

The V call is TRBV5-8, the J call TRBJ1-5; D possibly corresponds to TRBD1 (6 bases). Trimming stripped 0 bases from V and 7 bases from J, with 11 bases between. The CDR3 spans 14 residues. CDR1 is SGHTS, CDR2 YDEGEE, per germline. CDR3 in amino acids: CASSLAPGGQPQHF. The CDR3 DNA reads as TGTGCCAGCAGCTTGGCCCCGGGGGGCCAGCCCCAGCATTTT.

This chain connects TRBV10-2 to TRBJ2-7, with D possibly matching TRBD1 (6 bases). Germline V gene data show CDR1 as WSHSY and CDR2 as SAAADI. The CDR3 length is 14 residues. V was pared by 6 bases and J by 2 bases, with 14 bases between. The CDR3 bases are TGCGCCAGCAGGGAACAGGACAGAACCTACGAGCAGTACTTC. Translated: CASREQDRTYEQYF.

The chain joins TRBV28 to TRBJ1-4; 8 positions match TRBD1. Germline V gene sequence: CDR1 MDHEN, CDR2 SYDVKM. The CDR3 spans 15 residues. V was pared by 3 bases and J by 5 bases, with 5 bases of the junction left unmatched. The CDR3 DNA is TGTGCCAGCAGTTTTACGGGACAGGAAAATGAAAAACTGTTTTTT. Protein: CASSFTGQENEKLFF.

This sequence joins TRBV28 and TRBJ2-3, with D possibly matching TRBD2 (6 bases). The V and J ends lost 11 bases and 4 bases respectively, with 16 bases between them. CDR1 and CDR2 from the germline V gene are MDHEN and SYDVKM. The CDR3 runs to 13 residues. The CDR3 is CACLGGVADTQYF. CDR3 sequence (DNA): TGTGCCTGCTTGGGCGGGGTCGCAGATACGCAGTATTTT.

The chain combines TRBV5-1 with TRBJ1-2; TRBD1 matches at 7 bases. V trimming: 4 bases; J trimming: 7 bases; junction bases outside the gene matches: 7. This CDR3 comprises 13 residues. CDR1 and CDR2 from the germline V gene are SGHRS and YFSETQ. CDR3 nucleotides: TGCGCCAGCAGCCCCGGGACAGATCTTGGCTACACCTTC. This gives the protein CASSPGTDLGYTF.

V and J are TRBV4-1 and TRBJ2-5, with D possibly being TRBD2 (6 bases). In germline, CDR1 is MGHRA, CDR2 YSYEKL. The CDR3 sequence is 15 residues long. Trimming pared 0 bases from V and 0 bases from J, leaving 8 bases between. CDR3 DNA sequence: TGCGCCAGCAGCCAAGAGCGGGATAACCAAGAGACCCAGTACTTC. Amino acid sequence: CASSQERDNQETQYF.

The CDR3 loop reads CASSFGFSGANVLTF. For the CDR3, the DNA is TGCGCCAGCAGCTTCGGGTTTTCTGGGGCCAACGTCCTGACTTTC. The V call is TRBV5-1, the J call TRBJ2-6; no firm D call. The CDR3 contains 15 residues. Trimming took 2 bases from V and 1 from J, leaving 7 bases between them. Germline V gene data show CDR1 as SGHRS and CDR2 as YFSETQ.

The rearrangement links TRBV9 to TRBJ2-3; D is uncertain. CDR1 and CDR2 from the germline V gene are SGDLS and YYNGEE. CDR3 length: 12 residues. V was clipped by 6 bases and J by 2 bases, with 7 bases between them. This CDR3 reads CASKRVTDTQYF. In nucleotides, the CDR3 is TGTGCCAGCAAACGGGTCACAGATACGCAGTATTTT.

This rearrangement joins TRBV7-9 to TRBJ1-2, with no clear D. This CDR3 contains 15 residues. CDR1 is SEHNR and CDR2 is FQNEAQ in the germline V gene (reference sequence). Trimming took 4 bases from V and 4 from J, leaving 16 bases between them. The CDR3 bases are TGTGCCAGCAGCTCCCCCGACACCCTGGCCTATGGCTACACCTTC. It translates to CASSSPDTLAYGYTF.

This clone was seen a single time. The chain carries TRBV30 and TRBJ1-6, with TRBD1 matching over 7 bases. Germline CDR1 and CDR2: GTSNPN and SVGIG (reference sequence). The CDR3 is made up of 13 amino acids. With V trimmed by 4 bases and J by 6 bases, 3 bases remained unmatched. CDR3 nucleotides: TGTGCCTGGAACAGGGGCAGTAATTCACCCCTCCACTTT. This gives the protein CAWNRGSNSPLHF.

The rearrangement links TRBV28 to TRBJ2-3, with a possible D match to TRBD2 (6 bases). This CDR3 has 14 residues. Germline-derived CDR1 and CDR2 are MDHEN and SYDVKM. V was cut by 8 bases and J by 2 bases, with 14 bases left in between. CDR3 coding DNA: TGTGCCAGCTCAGCCCGGGGGTTCACAGATACGCAGTATTTT. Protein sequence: CASSARGFTDTQYF.

The CDR3 loop reads CASTLNFGTSTDTQYF. DNA for the CDR3: TGCGCCAGCACCCTTAACTTCGGGACTAGCACAGATACGCAGTATTTT. The J gene is TRBJ2-3, the V gene TRBV5-1; maybe TRBD2 (6 bases). Germline V gene lookup returns CDR1 SGHRS and CDR2 YFSETQ. Trimming removed 6 bases at V and 0 bases at J, with 17 bases between. This CDR3 contains 16 residues.

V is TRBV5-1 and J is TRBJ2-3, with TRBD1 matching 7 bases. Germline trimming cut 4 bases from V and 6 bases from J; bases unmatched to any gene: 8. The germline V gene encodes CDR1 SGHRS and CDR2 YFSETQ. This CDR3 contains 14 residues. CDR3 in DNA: TGCGCCAGCAGCCCGGGACAGATGGAGGATACGCAGTATTTT. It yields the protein CASSPGQMEDTQYF.

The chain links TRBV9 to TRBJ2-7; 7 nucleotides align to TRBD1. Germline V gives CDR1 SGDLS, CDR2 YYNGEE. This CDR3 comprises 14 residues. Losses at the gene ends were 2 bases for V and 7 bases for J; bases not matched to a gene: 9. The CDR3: CASSVGTDLVEQYF. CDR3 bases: TGTGCCAGCAGCGTTGGGACAGACCTAGTGGAGCAGTACTTC.

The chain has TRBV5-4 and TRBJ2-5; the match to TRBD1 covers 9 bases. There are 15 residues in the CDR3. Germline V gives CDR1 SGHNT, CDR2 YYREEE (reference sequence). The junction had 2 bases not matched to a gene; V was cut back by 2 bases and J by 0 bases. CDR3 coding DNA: TGTGCCAGCAGCTTTGGACAGGGGCACCAAGAGACCCAGTACTTC. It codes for CASSFGQGHQETQYF.

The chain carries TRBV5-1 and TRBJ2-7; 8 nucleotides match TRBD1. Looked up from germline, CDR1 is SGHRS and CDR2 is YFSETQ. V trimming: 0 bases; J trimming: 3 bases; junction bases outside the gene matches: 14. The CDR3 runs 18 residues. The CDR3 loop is CASSLEGTGLPRGYEQYF. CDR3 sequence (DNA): TGCGCCAGCAGCTTGGAAGGGACAGGCCTTCCGCGGGGCTACGAGCAGTACTTC. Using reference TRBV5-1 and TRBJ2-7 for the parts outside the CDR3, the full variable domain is KAGVTQTPRYLIKTRGQQVTLSCSPISGHRSVSWYQQTPGQGLQFLFEYFSETQRNKGNFPGRFSGRQFSNSRSEMNVSTLELGDSALYLCASSLEGTGLPRGYEQYFGPGTRLTVT.

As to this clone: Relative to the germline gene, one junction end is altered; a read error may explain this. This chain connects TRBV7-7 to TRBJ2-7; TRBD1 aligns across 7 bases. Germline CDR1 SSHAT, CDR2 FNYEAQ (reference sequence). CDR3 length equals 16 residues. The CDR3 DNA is TGTGCTAGCAGCCCTATCTTTAGGGGGCGCCGCTACGAGCAGTACTTC. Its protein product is CASSPIFRGRRYEQYF.

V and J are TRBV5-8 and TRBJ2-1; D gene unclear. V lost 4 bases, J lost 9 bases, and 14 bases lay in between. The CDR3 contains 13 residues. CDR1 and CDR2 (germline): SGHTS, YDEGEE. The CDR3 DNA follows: TGTGCCAGCAGCGCCACTACGCGCGGTGAGCAGTTCTTC. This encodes CASSATTRGEQFF.

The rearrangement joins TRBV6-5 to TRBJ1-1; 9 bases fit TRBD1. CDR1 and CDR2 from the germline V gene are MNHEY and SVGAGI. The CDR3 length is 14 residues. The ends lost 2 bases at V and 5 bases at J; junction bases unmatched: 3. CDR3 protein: CASSYNRGRTEAFF. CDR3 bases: TGTGCCAGCAGTTACAACAGGGGGCGGACTGAAGCTTTCTTT.

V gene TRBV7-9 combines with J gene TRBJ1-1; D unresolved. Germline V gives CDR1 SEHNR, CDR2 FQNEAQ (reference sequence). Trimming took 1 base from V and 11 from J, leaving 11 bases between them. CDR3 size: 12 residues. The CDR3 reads CASSLGSPGAFF. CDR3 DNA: TGTGCCAGCAGCTTAGGGTCGCCCGGGGCTTTCTTT.

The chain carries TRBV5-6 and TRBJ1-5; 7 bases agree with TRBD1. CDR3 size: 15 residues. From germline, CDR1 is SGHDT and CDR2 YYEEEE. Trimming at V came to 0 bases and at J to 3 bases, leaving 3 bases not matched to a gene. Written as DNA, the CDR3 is TGTGCCAGCAGCTTGGAAGGGGGCTTCAATCAGCCCCAGCATTTT. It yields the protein CASSLEGGFNQPQHF.

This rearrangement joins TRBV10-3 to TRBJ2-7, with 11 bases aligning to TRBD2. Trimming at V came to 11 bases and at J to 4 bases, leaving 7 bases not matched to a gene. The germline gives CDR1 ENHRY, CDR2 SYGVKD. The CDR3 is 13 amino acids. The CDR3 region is CAVKGLADYEQYF. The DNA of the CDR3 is TGTGCCGTAAAGGGACTAGCGGATTACGAGCAGTACTTC.

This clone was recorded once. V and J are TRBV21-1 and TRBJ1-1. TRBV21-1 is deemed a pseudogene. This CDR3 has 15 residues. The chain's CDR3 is CASSKDSSMNTEAFF. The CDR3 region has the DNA TGTGCCAGCAGCAAAGATAGCAGCATGAACACTGAAGCTTTCTTT.

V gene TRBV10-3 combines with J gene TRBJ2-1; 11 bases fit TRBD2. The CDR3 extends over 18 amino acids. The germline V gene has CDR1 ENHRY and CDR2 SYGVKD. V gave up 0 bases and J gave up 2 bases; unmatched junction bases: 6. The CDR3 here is CAISESSTSGSPYNEQFF. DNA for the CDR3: TGTGCCATCAGTGAGTCGAGTACTAGCGGGAGCCCCTACAATGAGCAGTTCTTC.

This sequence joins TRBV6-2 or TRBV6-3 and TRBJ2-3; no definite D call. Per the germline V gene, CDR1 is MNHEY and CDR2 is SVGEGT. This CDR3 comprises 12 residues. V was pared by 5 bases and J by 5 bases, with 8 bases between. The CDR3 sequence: CASSLGLDTQYF. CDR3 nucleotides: TGTGCCAGCAGTCTAGGATTAGATACGCAGTATTTT.

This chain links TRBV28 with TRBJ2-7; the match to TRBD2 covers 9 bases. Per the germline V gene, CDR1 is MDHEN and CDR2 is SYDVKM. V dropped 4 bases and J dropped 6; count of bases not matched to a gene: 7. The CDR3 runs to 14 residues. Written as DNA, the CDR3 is TGTGCCAGCAGTTCGGGACTAGCTCCATCCGAGCAGTACTTC. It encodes CASSSGLAPSEQYF.